This passage covers 21 T cell receptor beta chains from one sample sequenced in a study of blood T cells in healthy people across ages. It was with a sample-barcoded 5' primer and a J-beta primer mix that a second PCR of roughly 7 to 12 cycles was run. TCRdb recomputed calls from the 5' RACE reads with MiXCR, one row per CDR3 protein. The table shows a few hundred thousand distinct CDR3 sequences, with about 55% occurring only once. The sample was blood. The receptor source for this set is a man aged 55-75 years in good health.

The J gene is TRBJ2-5, the V gene TRBV6-1, with 11 nucleotides matching TRBD1. J gave up 11 bases and V 6 bases, and 14 bases lay outside the gene matches. Germline loops: CDR1 MNHNS, CDR2 SASEGT. The CDR3 is 15 residues long. The CDR3 protein is CASRPPGTGGNRQYF. CDR3 in DNA: TGTGCCAGCAGACCCCCCGGGACAGGGGGGAATCGGCAGTACTTC.

This clonotype was counted only a few times. V usage is TRBV4-2 and J usage is TRBJ2-1; 10 nucleotides align to TRBD2. Germline-derived CDR1 and CDR2 are LGHNA and YNFKEQ. The V gene end was trimmed by 5 bases and the J gene end by 8 bases; junction bases not matched to a gene: 15. The CDR3 has 17 amino acids. The DNA for the CDR3 is TGTGCCAGCAGCGTAGCTAGCGGGGGTACTGATAGGGATGAGCAGTTCTTC. Its translation: CASSVASGGTDRDEQFF.

The gene calls are TRBV6-1 and TRBJ2-5; D ambiguous. The assigned J gene may be wrong: the sequence end matches TRBJ2-7 better. This CDR3 has 15 residues. Germline CDR1 reads MNHNS; CDR2 reads SASEGT. For the CDR3, the DNA is TGTGCCAGCAGTGAAGACCCAAGGGCGGTCTACGAGCAGTACTTC. Its translation is CASSEDPRAVYEQYF.

Worth noting for this clonotype: Germline is not matched at one junction end, which may reflect a read error. This chain connects TRBV7-2 to TRBJ1-2; TRBD1 agrees at 7 bases. CDR3 size: 16 residues. CDR1 SGHTA and CDR2 FQGNSA come from the germline V gene. The CDR3 region has the DNA TGTGCCAGCAGCCCATTCCTCATACAGGGGAACTATGGCAACACCTTC. Translating it yields CASSPFLIQGNYGNTF.

This clonotype was recorded only once. The chain employs TRBV5-1 and TRBJ2-3; 8 bases are shared with TRBD1. Germline V gene data show CDR1 as SGHRS and CDR2 as YFSETQ. V trimming: 4 bases; J trimming: 0 bases; junction bases outside the gene matches: 7. The CDR3 totals 16 residues. The CDR3 loop is CASSAGDRRSTDTQYF. Written as DNA, the CDR3 is TGCGCCAGCAGCGCCGGGGACAGGAGGAGCACAGATACGCAGTATTTT.

The V and J genes are TRBV7-9 and TRBJ1-6, with unresolved D. From germline, CDR1 is SEHNR and CDR2 FQNEAQ (reference sequence). Trimming removed 11 bases at V and 3 bases at J, with 14 bases between. The CDR3 is 14 amino acids. The DNA of the CDR3 is TGTGCCGGTGGAGGGAGGGACTATAATTCACCCCTCCACTTT. It encodes CAGGGRDYNSPLHF.

As for this clonotype: A read error may be the cause here, since a much bigger clone is one base away. V and J are TRBV7-6 and TRBJ2-1; D possibly corresponds to TRBD2 (5 bases). The end of the DNA is better explained by TRBJ2-7, so the J call may be wrong. CDR1 and CDR2 from the germline V gene are SGHVS and FNYEAQ. The CDR3 runs 16 residues. The CDR3 nucleotides read TGTGCCAGCAGCTTCCCTCCGGGTAGCGCTCGGAATGAGCAGTACTTC. Residues: CASSFPPGSARNEQYF.

Ten or more counts support this clonotype. This may be a read error: a much more frequent sequence differs by one nucleotide. The rearrangement uses TRBV4-2 and TRBJ2-5; TRBD2 matches 7 bases. V lost 0 bases and J lost 11; bases outside the gene matches: 15. The germline V gene encodes CDR1 LGHNA and CDR2 YNFKEQ. The CDR3 runs to 16 residues. In nucleotides, the CDR3 is TGTGCCAGCAGCCAAGACGGGCTAGCGGCTTACAATGAGCAGTACTTC. Translated: CASSQDGLAAYNEQYF.

The chain carries TRBV4-2 and TRBJ1-5; D ambiguous. V was pared by 4 bases and J by 3 bases, with 10 bases between. Germline V lookup: CDR1 LGHNA, CDR2 YNFKEQ. The CDR3 is made up of 14 amino acids. CDR3 sequence reads: CASSLADVNQPQHF. The CDR3 region has the DNA TGTGCCAGCAGCCTAGCTGATGTCAATCAGCCCCAGCATTTT.

The V gene is TRBV20-1, the J gene TRBJ2-4; 8 nucleotides align to TRBD1. The germline CDR1 and CDR2 sequences are DFQATT and SNEGSKA (reference sequence). The CDR3 is made up of 13 amino acids. The V segment lost 4 bases and the J segment 6 bases; nucleotides outside the gene matches: 5. The CDR3 bases are TGCAGTGCTACTCAGGGGGCTGGAAACATTCAGTACTTC. It translates to CSATQGAGNIQYF.

J is TRBJ2-1 and V is TRBV9, with unresolved D. V was trimmed by 0 bases and J by 0 bases, leaving 10 bases between them. The CDR3 consists of 16 residues. Germline V gene data show CDR1 as SGDLS and CDR2 as YYNGEE. CDR3 DNA sequence: TGTGCCAGCAGCGTAGAGGTGGCAGGCTCCTACAATGAGCAGTTCTTC. This codes for CASSVEVAGSYNEQFF.

This clonotype was seen more than once but under ten times. The chain employs TRBV6-1 and TRBJ1-1; 8 bases are a match to TRBD1. Germline loops: CDR1 MNHNS, CDR2 SASEGT. The CDR3 is 14 residues long. The trim removed 8 bases at V and 6 bases at J, leaving 11 bases unmatched. The CDR3 loop reads CASGATGATSEAFF. In nucleotides, the CDR3 is TGTGCCAGCGGAGCGACAGGGGCCACTTCTGAAGCTTTCTTT.

The chain carries TRBV4-3 and TRBJ1-4; TRBD1 agrees at 7 bases. V shed 0 bases, J shed 2 bases, and the junction held 6 bases outside the gene matches. The CDR3 spans 17 residues. Germline V gene lookup returns CDR1 LGHNA and CDR2 YSLEER. The DNA for the CDR3 is TGCGCCAGCAGCCAAGAGCCAGGGGGTTGGACTAATGAAAAACTGTTTTTT. As protein: CASSQEPGGWTNEKLFF.

This clonotype was seen at least ten times. This chain uses TRBV18 with TRBJ2-5; 8 nucleotides align to TRBD2. CDR3 length: 15 residues. Germline V lookup: CDR1 KGHSH, CDR2 LQKENI. V shed 2 bases and J 5 bases; nucleotides not matched to a gene: 7. The CDR3 reads CASSPRKRELETQYF. CDR3 DNA sequence: TGTGCCAGCTCACCAAGGAAGCGGGAGCTTGAGACCCAGTACTTC. Full variable domain (outside the CDR3, taken from reference TRBV18 and TRBJ2-5): NAGVMQNPRHLVRRRGQEARLRCSPMKGHSHVYWYRQLPEEGLKFMVYLQKENIIDESGMPKERFSAEFPKEGPSILRIQQVVRGDSAAYFCASSPRKRELETQYFGPGTRLLVL.

The chain recombines TRBV20-1 with TRBJ2-3; D is unresolved. CDR3 length: 12 amino acids. Per the germline V gene, CDR1 is DFQATT and CDR2 is SNEGSKA (reference sequence). Trimming removed 0 bases from V and 4 bases from J, with 5 bases in between. CDR3 sequence reads: CSARDGPDTQYF. As DNA, the CDR3 is TGCAGTGCTAGAGATGGCCCAGATACGCAGTATTTT.

Comments on this clonotype: This could be a read error, since a much larger clone is one nucleotide away. Without the conserved terminal phenylalanine or tryptophan, this CDR3 likely stems from a read error. This sequence joins TRBV12-3 or TRBV12-4 and TRBJ2-6, with unresolved D. V was pared by 2 bases and J by 2 bases, with 4 bases between. The CDR3 spans 14 residues. The CDR3 DNA reads as TGTGCCAGCAGTTTAATGGCTGGGGCCAACGTCCTGACTGTC. Its protein product is CASSLMAGANVLTV.

The CDR3 bases are TGCAGTGCCCCTATAGCGGGAGTTGGTGCCGGGGAGCTGTTTTTT. Translated: CSAPIAGVGAGELFF. This chain links TRBV20-1 with TRBJ2-2, with 9 bases aligning to TRBD2. The CDR3 loop spans 15 amino acids. With V trimmed by 6 bases and J by 6 bases, 11 bases remained unmatched. Per germline, CDR1 DFQATT and CDR2 SNEGSKA (reference sequence).

The CDR3 coding sequence is TGCGCCAGCAGCTTTAGCGGGGGGGCTATGTACGGGCAGTACTTC. Protein: CASSFSGGAMYGQYF. V is TRBV5-1 and J is TRBJ2-5, with TRBD2 matching 11 bases. Germline V gives CDR1 SGHRS, CDR2 YFSETQ. CDR3 size: 15 residues. The junction had 11 bases not matched to a gene; V was cut back by 2 bases and J by 11 bases.

The chain couples TRBV9 to TRBJ2-7, with 9 positions matching TRBD2. V was pared by 4 bases and J by 0 bases, with 5 bases of the junction left unmatched. The CDR3 consists of 15 residues. Germline V lookup: CDR1 SGDLS, CDR2 YYNGEE. The CDR3 protein is CASSPYSGSSYEQYF. The CDR3 bases are TGTGCCAGCAGCCCCTATAGCGGGAGCTCCTACGAGCAGTACTTC.

This clonotype was found a few times. The chain combines TRBV11-1 with TRBJ2-5; 15 bases agree with TRBD2. Germline trimming cut 5 bases from V and 4 bases from J; bases unmatched to any gene: 8. The CDR3 contains 17 residues. Germline V gene lookup returns CDR1 SGHAT and CDR2 FQDESV (reference sequence). The CDR3 DNA is TGTGCCAGCAGCCGTGGACTAGCGGGAGGGCCGGGAGAGACCCAGTACTTC. Amino acids: CASSRGLAGGPGETQYF.

The chain carries TRBV6-2 or TRBV6-3 and TRBJ1-2; TRBD1 matches at 9 bases. The CDR3 runs to 15 residues. CDR1 MNHEY and CDR2 SVGEGT come from the germline V gene. Trimming at V came to 4 bases and at J to 2 bases, leaving 5 bases not matched to a gene. This chain's CDR3 is CASSSPGQGNYGYTF. The DNA of the CDR3 is TGTGCCAGCAGTTCCCCCGGACAGGGGAACTATGGCTACACCTTC.